This passage covers 30 T cell receptor beta chains from one sample sequenced in a study of CD8 T cells in Susac syndrome. Random hexamers served to reverse transcribe roughly 0.5 to 1 ug RNA. TCRdb reanalysed the immunoSEQ multiplex PCR reads using MiXCR and keeps one entry per CDR3 protein. This sample yields under 200,000 distinct CDR3 sequences, of which approximately 95% are seen a single time; about 0.15% belongs to the top ten. Sequencing was performed on CD8+ T cells from PBMCs. These receptors were collected from a human donor with Susac syndrome.

The V gene is TRBV5-1, the J gene TRBJ1-1; 8 nucleotides agree with TRBD1. This CDR3 has 15 amino acids. Germline V gene data show CDR1 as SGHRS and CDR2 as YFSETQ. J gave up 4 bases and V 4 bases, and 9 bases lay outside the gene matches. The CDR3 nucleotides read TGCGCCAGCAGCCCCGGACAGGGAGGAATCACTGAAGCTTTCTTT. Its protein product is CASSPGQGGITEAFF.

This clonotype has a single count. V gene TRBV13 combines with J gene TRBJ2-4; D may be TRBD1 or TRBD2 (5 bases each). CDR3 length: 14 amino acids. V gave up 5 bases and J gave up 3 bases, with 11 bases separating them. Per the germline V gene, CDR1 is PRHDT and CDR2 is FYEKMQ (reference sequence). The CDR3 here is CASSPGDGKNIQYF. CDR3 sequence (DNA): TGTGCCAGCAGCCCCGGGGACGGCAAAAACATTCAGTACTTC.

This clonotype was counted once. J is TRBJ1-2 and V is TRBV29-1, with 7 nucleotides matching TRBD1. With 6 bases clipped from V and 6 bases from J, the junction kept 4 bases outside the gene matches. The CDR3 has 11 residues. Germline assignment: CDR1 SQVTM and CDR2 ANQGSEA. CDR3 residues: CSVRTGDGYTF. The CDR3 DNA reads TGCAGCGTCCGGACAGGAGATGGCTACACCTTC.

The chain is built from TRBV19 and TRBJ1-3; D gene unclear. Trimming removed 3 bases at V and 2 bases at J, with 5 bases between. This CDR3 comprises 13 residues. Germline CDR1 reads LNHDA; CDR2 reads SQIVND (reference sequence). CDR3: CASSIRAGNTIYF. CDR3 coding DNA: TGTGCCAGTAGTATTCGGGCTGGAAACACCATATATTTT.

The chain combines TRBV10-3 with TRBJ1-6; D call uncertain. Germline loops: CDR1 ENHRY, CDR2 SYGVKD. The CDR3 is 14 residues long. Trimming pared 7 bases from V and 7 bases from J, leaving 14 bases between. CDR3 residues: CAIMNDGGNSPLHF. CDR3 nucleotide sequence: TGTGCCATCATGAACGATGGCGGGAATTCACCCCTCCACTTT.

The chain combines TRBV14 with TRBJ2-1, with 8 bases lining up with TRBD2. CDR3 size: 17 residues. Germline assignment: CDR1 SGHDN and CDR2 FVKESK. With V trimmed by 0 bases and J by 4 bases, 8 bases remained unmatched. CDR3 nucleotides: TGTGCCAGCAGCCAAGATAGCGGGACGAACTTATACAATGAGCAGTTCTTC. Its translation: CASSQDSGTNLYNEQFF.

The genes are TRBV7-9 and TRBJ2-7; D is perhaps TRBD1 (5 bases). CDR1 is SEHNR and CDR2 is FQNEAQ in the germline V gene (reference sequence). The CDR3 consists of 12 residues. Trimming cost V 3 bases and J 2 bases, with 5 bases left between them. CDR3 sequence (DNA): TGTGCCAGCAGCTTGACAGCCTACGAGCAGTACTTC. Translated: CASSLTAYEQYF.

The chain is built from TRBV2 and TRBJ1-1; D gene unclear. Trimming stripped 7 bases from V and 1 base from J, with 10 bases between. The germline CDR1 and CDR2 sequences are SNHLY and FYNNEI. CDR3 length equals 13 residues. The CDR3: CASKSRKNTEAFF. In DNA, the CDR3 is TGTGCCAGCAAGTCTCGGAAGAACACTGAAGCTTTCTTT.

This chain joins TRBV12-5 and TRBJ1-5, with D possibly being TRBD1 (5 bases). The CDR3 loop spans 19 amino acids. Germline V gene lookup returns CDR1 LGHNT and CDR2 FRNRAP. The V end lost 0 bases, the J end lost 1 base, and 19 bases lay between the germline ends. The CDR3 bases are TGTGCTAGTGGTTTGGTACAAATCTCGACGGACACCAGCAATCAGCCCCAGCATTTT. Encoded protein: CASGLVQISTDTSNQPQHF.

The V and J genes are TRBV6-5 and TRBJ2-5; D remains ambiguous. Germline V gives CDR1 MNHEY, CDR2 SVGAGI. The CDR3 extends over 14 amino acids. Trimming cost V 7 bases and J 7 bases, with 19 bases left between them. CDR3 bases: TGTGCCAGCACCTACCCCGTGCCAAGAGGGACCCAGTACTTC. Protein product: CASTYPVPRGTQYF.

The V gene is TRBV20-1, the J gene TRBJ2-7; 7 nucleotides line up with TRBD2. The CDR3 has 14 amino acids. Trimming cost V 3 bases and J 4 bases; bases outside gene matches: 9. CDR1 and CDR2 from the germline V gene are DFQATT and SNEGSKA (reference sequence). The CDR3 DNA follows: TGCAGTGCTAGTGTGCGGGAGCGGCGGTACGAGCAGTACTTC. This translates into CSASVRERRYEQYF.

As DNA, the CDR3 is TGCGCCAGCAGCCAAGACGCGACCTCCAGCTCCTACGAGCAGTACTTC. Protein: CASSQDATSSSYEQYF. The rearrangement links TRBV4-1 to TRBJ2-7, with D unclear. The germline V and J ends were trimmed by 0 bases and 0 bases, with 12 bases remaining between them. CDR3 length equals 16 residues. Germline CDR1 reads MGHRA; CDR2 reads YSYEKL.

V gene TRBV7-8 combines with J gene TRBJ2-3; 7 positions match TRBD2. CDR3 length: 17 residues. Germline loops: CDR1 SGHVS, CDR2 FQNEAQ. V shed 4 bases, J shed 3 bases, and the junction held 13 bases outside the gene matches. CDR3 residues: CASSSGAGAAWTDTQYF. DNA for the CDR3: TGTGCCAGCAGCTCCGGGGCGGGAGCCGCTTGGACAGATACGCAGTATTTT.

This clonotype came up once. The rearrangement joins TRBV4-1 to TRBJ1-4, with D tentatively TRBD1 (5 bases). V was shortened by 1 base and J by 2 bases, with 8 bases between the two germline ends. The CDR3 consists of 15 residues. Germline V CDR1 and CDR2: MGHRA, YSYEKL. CDR3: CASSQVGLTNEKLFF. In nucleotides, the CDR3 is TGCGCCAGCAGCCAAGTGGGGCTTACTAATGAAAAACTGTTTTTT.

The chain carries TRBV10-3 and TRBJ2-3; D perhaps matches TRBD2 (5 bases). The CDR3 spans 15 residues. Germline CDR1 is ENHRY and CDR2 is SYGVKD. V was cut by 0 bases and J by 3 bases, with 10 bases left in between. CDR3 protein: CAISESDRGTDTQYF. Here the CDR3 DNA reads TGTGCCATCAGTGAGTCTGATCGGGGAACAGATACGCAGTATTTT.

The V and J genes are TRBV4-1 and TRBJ2-1; possibly TRBD1 for D (5 bases). V was shortened by 1 base and J by 10 bases, with 11 bases between the two germline ends. Looked up from germline, CDR1 is MGHRA and CDR2 is YSYEKL. There are 13 residues in the CDR3. The CDR3 is CASSQGLTVEQFF. The CDR3 coding sequence is TGCGCCAGCAGCCAAGGCCTGACAGTAGAGCAGTTCTTC.

The chain is built from TRBV4-1 and TRBJ2-2; D may be TRBD1 or TRBD2 (5 bases each). The CDR3 contains 17 residues. The germline V gene encodes CDR1 MGHRA and CDR2 YSYEKL. The V and J ends lost 2 bases and 4 bases respectively, with 17 bases between them. CDR3 amino acids: CASSQSWVGVGTGELFF. The CDR3 nucleotides read TGCGCCAGCAGCCAATCGTGGGTGGGGGTGGGCACCGGGGAGCTGTTTTTT.

The chain employs TRBV12-3 or TRBV12-4 and TRBJ2-1; 9 positions agree with TRBD2. This CDR3 is built from 15 residues. V shed 6 bases, J shed 2 bases, and the junction held 5 bases outside the gene matches. The CDR3 loop is CASSYSGRTYNEQFF. The CDR3 DNA is TGTGCCAGCAGCTACAGCGGGAGGACCTACAATGAGCAGTTCTTC.

This rearrangement joins TRBV14 to TRBJ2-5; TRBD2 matches at 14 bases. Looked up from germline, CDR1 is SGHDN and CDR2 is FVKESK. This CDR3 has 18 amino acids. V shed 1 base, J shed 5 bases, and the junction held 9 bases outside the gene matches. The CDR3 DNA sequence: TGTGCCAGCAGCCAAGGCGGGACTAGCGGGGGCCGTGGGGAGACCCAGTACTTC. Amino acids: CASSQGGTSGGRGETQYF.

The rearrangement uses TRBV10-2 and TRBJ1-6; D not certain. The CDR3 sequence is 12 residues long. Germline lookup yields CDR1 WSHSY and CDR2 SAAADI. The V and J ends lost 3 bases and 10 bases respectively, with 7 bases between them. The CDR3 here is CASSDFGSPLHF. CDR3 in DNA: TGCGCCAGCAGTGATTTTGGCTCACCCCTCCACTTT.

This chain joins TRBV6-1 and TRBJ2-7; 7 bases are a match to TRBD1. The CDR3 runs 17 residues. The V gene end was trimmed by 6 bases and the J gene end by 0 bases; junction bases not matched to a gene: 14. CDR1 and CDR2 from the germline V gene are MNHNS and SASEGT. The CDR3 spells CASSPGQEPLYSYEQYF. CDR3 coding DNA: TGTGCCAGCAGCCCCGGACAGGAGCCTCTATACTCCTACGAGCAGTACTTC.

The chain uses TRBV3-1 and TRBJ2-7, with a possible D match to TRBD2 (6 bases). V gave up 0 bases and J gave up 6 bases, with 12 bases separating them. This CDR3 has 14 amino acids. From germline, CDR1 is LGHDT and CDR2 YNNKEL (reference sequence). CDR3 sequence (DNA): TGTGCCAGCAGCCAAGATACGGGGGTCGTCGAGCAGTACTTC. It yields the protein CASSQDTGVVEQYF.

This sequence joins TRBV13 and TRBJ1-1; 7 positions agree with TRBD1. The ends lost 3 bases at V and 3 bases at J; junction bases unmatched: 7. Germline-derived CDR1 and CDR2 are PRHDT and FYEKMQ (reference sequence). The CDR3 spans 15 residues. CDR3 protein: CASSLGLTGDTEAFF. For the CDR3, the DNA is TGTGCCAGCAGCTTGGGACTTACAGGGGACACTGAAGCTTTCTTT.

This sequence joins TRBV25-1 and TRBJ1-1; 7 bases map to TRBD1. The germline gives CDR1 MGHDK, CDR2 SYGVNS. Trimming took 3 bases from V and 4 from J; bases not matched to a gene: 8. CDR3 size: 15 residues. CDR3 bases: TGTGCCAGCAGTGATTCTACTCAGGGGGTCACTGAAGCTTTCTTT. This encodes CASSDSTQGVTEAFF.

The V gene is TRBV7-9, the J gene TRBJ2-1; D might be TRBD1 (5 bases). Trimming shortened V by 8 bases and J by 5 bases, and 13 bases separated the two germline ends. The CDR3 length is 13 residues. Germline values: CDR1 SEHNR, CDR2 FQNEAQ (reference sequence). The CDR3 region has the DNA TGTGCCAGCTCGGAGCCCAGGGACAATGAGCAGTTCTTC. It translates to CASSEPRDNEQFF.

This clonotype appeared a single time. The chain employs TRBV7-3 and TRBJ2-7, with 8 nucleotides matching TRBD1. With 5 bases clipped from V and 7 bases from J, the junction kept 7 bases outside the gene matches. CDR3 length equals 13 residues. The germline CDR1 and CDR2 sequences are SGHTA and FQGTGA. CDR3 in amino acids: CASSPGQGWEQYF. For the CDR3, the DNA is TGTGCCAGCAGCCCCGGACAGGGATGGGAGCAGTACTTC.

V usage is TRBV7-9 and J usage is TRBJ2-1; D may be TRBD2 (6 bases). Trimming removed 1 base at V and 3 bases at J, with 10 bases between. Germline loops: CDR1 SEHNR, CDR2 FQNEAQ (reference sequence). The CDR3 runs 15 residues. CDR3: CASSLVAGRYNEQFF. The CDR3 bases are TGTGCCAGCAGCTTAGTTGCGGGACGCTACAATGAGCAGTTCTTC.

CDR3: CASSQGGGDGLNTEAFF. In DNA, the CDR3 is TGTGCCAGCAGCCAAGGTGGCGGGGATGGGCTGAACACTGAAGCTTTCTTT. The chain is built from TRBV3-1 and TRBJ1-1, with unresolved D. The V and J ends lost 1 base and 0 bases respectively, with 15 bases between them. This CDR3 is built from 17 residues. Germline V gene lookup returns CDR1 LGHDT and CDR2 YNNKEL (reference sequence).

This chain connects TRBV20-1 to TRBJ2-2; 8 bases agree with TRBD2. The CDR3 runs 14 residues. Germline V gives CDR1 DFQATT, CDR2 SNEGSKA (reference sequence). V was clipped by 3 bases and J by 4 bases; unmatched bases: 4. For the CDR3, the DNA is TGCAGTGCTAGGAGCGGGAGAGGCACCGGGGAGCTGTTTTTT. Protein sequence: CSARSGRGTGELFF.

V usage is TRBV9 and J usage is TRBJ2-7, with 8 bases matching TRBD1. The CDR3 is made up of 14 amino acids. Looked up from germline, CDR1 is SGDLS and CDR2 is YYNGEE. V shed 3 bases, J shed 6 bases, and the junction held 8 bases outside the gene matches. CDR3 DNA sequence: TGTGCCAGCAGCGAGGCAGGGGGCGTTGGCGAGCAGTACTTC. Amino acids: CASSEAGGVGEQYF.